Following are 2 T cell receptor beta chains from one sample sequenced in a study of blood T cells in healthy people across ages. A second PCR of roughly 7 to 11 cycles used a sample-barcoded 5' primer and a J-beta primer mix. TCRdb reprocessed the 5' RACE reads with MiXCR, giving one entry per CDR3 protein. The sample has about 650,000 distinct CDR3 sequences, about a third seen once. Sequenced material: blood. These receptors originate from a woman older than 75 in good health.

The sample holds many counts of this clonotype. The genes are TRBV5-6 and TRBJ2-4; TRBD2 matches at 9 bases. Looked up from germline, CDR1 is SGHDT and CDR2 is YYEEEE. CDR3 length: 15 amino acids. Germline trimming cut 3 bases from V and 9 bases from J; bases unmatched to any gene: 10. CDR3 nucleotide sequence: TGTGCCAGCAGCTCTTACGGTGCGGGAGGGGGCATTCAGTACTTC. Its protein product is CASSSYGAGGGIQYF.

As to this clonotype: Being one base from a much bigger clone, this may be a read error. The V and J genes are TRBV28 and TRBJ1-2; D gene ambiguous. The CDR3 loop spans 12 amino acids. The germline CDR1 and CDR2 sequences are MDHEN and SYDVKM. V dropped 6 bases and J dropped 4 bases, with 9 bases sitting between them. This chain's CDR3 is CASSTPSYGYTF. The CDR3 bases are TGTGCCAGCAGCACACCTAGCTATGGCTACACCTTC.